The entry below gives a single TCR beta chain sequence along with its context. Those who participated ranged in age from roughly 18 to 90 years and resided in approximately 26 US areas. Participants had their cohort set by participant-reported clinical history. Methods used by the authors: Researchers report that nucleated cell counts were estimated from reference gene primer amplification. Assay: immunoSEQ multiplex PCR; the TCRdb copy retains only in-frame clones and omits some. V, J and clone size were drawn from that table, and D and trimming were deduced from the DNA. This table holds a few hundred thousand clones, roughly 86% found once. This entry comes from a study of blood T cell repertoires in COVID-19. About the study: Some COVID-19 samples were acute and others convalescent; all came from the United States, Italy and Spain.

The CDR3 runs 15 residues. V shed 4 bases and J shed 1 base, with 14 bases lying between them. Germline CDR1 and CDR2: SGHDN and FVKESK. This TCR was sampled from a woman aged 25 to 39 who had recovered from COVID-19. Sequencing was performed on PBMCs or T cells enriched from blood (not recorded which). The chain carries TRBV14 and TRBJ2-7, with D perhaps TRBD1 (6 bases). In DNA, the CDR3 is TGTGCCAGCAGCCGGGGGCAGGGTTCGTCCTACGAGCAGTACTTC. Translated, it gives CASSRGQGSSYEQYF.